These T cell receptor beta chains were read from a single sample in a study of T cell responses to AZD1222 COVID-19 vaccine. Method: immunoSEQ multiplex PCR; TCRdb's copy keeps in-frame clones and lacks some. The sample holds some 150,000 clones, approximately 85% seen once. Here the sequenced sample was peripheral blood, taken 28 days after the second dose of the MenACWY control vaccine. These receptors were obtained from an adult who received the MenACWY meningococcal vaccine as a control. Each CDR3 is given with its conserved first and last residue. Fields, in order: V gene, CDR3 length, clone size, D gene, J gene, CDR3 protein, CDR3 DNA. D genes are given only for firm matches. Clone size, where shown, is once, few, many, or a class for clones that have expanded.

v_gene: TRBV28; len: 12; abundance: -; d_gene: TRBD1; j_gene: TRBJ1-3; CDR3aa: CAGRGAGNTIYF; CDR3nt: TGTGCCGGCAGGGGGGCTGGAAACACCATATATTTT
v_gene: TRBV5-4; len: 14; abundance: -; d_gene: TRBD2; j_gene: TRBJ2-5; CDR3aa: CASSQGLAEETQYF; CDR3nt: TGTGCCAGCAGCCAGGGACTAGCAGAGGAGACCCAGTACTTC
v_gene: TRBV5-4; len: 16; abundance: few; d_gene: TRBD1; j_gene: TRBJ1-1; CDR3aa: CASSLPGQGAMNEAFF; CDR3nt: TGTGCCAGCAGCTTACCGGGACAGGGGGCTATGAATGAAGCTTTCTTT
v_gene: TRBV18; len: 18; abundance: -; d_gene: TRBD1; j_gene: TRBJ2-3; CDR3aa: CASSPSGQGTPSTDTQYF; CDR3nt: TGTGCCAGCTCACCTTCGGGACAGGGAACCCCGAGCACAGATACGCAGTATTTT
v_gene: TRBV12-5; len: 15; abundance: -; d_gene: TRBD1; j_gene: TRBJ1-6; CDR3aa: CASALGQGANSPLHF; CDR3nt: TGTGCTAGTGCCCTGGGACAGGGGGCGAATTCACCCCTCCACTTT
v_gene: TRBV14; len: 15; abundance: -; d_gene: -; j_gene: TRBJ1-2; CDR3aa: CASSTGQTQAYGYTF; CDR3nt: TGTGCCAGCAGCACGGGGCAGACCCAAGCCTATGGCTACACCTTC
v_gene: TRBV5-1; len: 13; abundance: -; d_gene: -; j_gene: TRBJ1-4; CDR3aa: CASSLVLGEKLFF; CDR3nt: TGCGCCAGCAGCTTGGTACTGGGTGAAAAACTGTTTTTT
v_gene: TRBV24-1; len: 17; abundance: -; d_gene: TRBD2; j_gene: TRBJ2-2; CDR3aa: CATSESPGRERAGELFF; CDR3nt: TGTGCCACCAGTGAAAGTCCAGGGAGGGAGAGGGCCGGGGAGCTGTTTTTT
v_gene: TRBV5-4; len: 16; abundance: -; d_gene: -; j_gene: TRBJ2-1; CDR3aa: CASSPTSTYYNDGQFF; CDR3nt: TGTGCCAGCAGCCCGACTAGTACTTATTACAATGACGGGCAGTTCTTC
v_gene: TRBV4-2; len: 15; abundance: -; d_gene: TRBD2; j_gene: TRBJ2-1; CDR3aa: CASSLSSGTYNEQFF; CDR3nt: TGTGCCAGCAGCCTTTCTAGCGGGACCTACAATGAGCAGTTCTTC
v_gene: TRBV5-1; len: 14; abundance: -; d_gene: -; j_gene: TRBJ2-2; CDR3aa: CASSLYQNTGELFF; CDR3nt: TGCGCCAGCAGCTTGTACCAGAACACCGGGGAGCTGTTTTTT
v_gene: TRBV11-1; len: 14; abundance: once; d_gene: TRBD1; j_gene: TRBJ1-1; CDR3aa: CASSPLTGETEAFF; CDR3nt: TGTGCCAGCAGCCCATTGACAGGGGAAACTGAAGCTTTCTTT
v_gene: TRBV5-4; len: 14; abundance: -; d_gene: TRBD2; j_gene: TRBJ2-3; CDR3aa: CASSLGLARDTQYF; CDR3nt: TGTGCCAGCAGCTTGGGACTAGCGAGGGATACGCAGTATTTT
v_gene: TRBV9; len: 16; abundance: -; d_gene: TRBD2; j_gene: TRBJ2-7; CDR3aa: CASSAGSGRSTYEQYF; CDR3nt: TGTGCCAGCAGCGCGGGTAGCGGGAGGTCAACCTACGAGCAGTACTTC
v_gene: TRBV19; len: 12; abundance: -; d_gene: -; j_gene: TRBJ1-1; CDR3aa: CASSIGNTEAFF; CDR3nt: TGTGCCAGTAGTATAGGGAACACTGAAGCTTTCTTT
v_gene: TRBV7-9; len: 13; abundance: once; d_gene: -; j_gene: TRBJ1-3; CDR3aa: CASSLKTGNTIYF; CDR3nt: TGTGCCAGCAGCTTAAAAACGGGGAACACCATATATTTT
v_gene: TRBV7-6; len: 15; abundance: -; d_gene: TRBD1; j_gene: TRBJ1-6; CDR3aa: CASSLAGTGARPLHF; CDR3nt: TGTGCCAGCAGCTTAGCCGGGACAGGGGCCCGACCCCTCCACTTT
v_gene: TRBV13; len: 13; abundance: -; d_gene: -; j_gene: TRBJ1-5; CDR3aa: CASSLGQNQPQHF; CDR3nt: TGTGCCAGCAGCTTAGGCCAGAATCAGCCCCAGCATTTT
v_gene: TRBV2; len: 16; abundance: -; d_gene: TRBD1; j_gene: TRBJ1-3; CDR3aa: CASSPNRGLSGNTIYF; CDR3nt: TGTGCCAGCAGTCCAAACAGGGGTCTCTCTGGAAACACCATATATTTT
v_gene: TRBV29-1; len: 15; abundance: -; d_gene: TRBD2; j_gene: TRBJ2-1; CDR3aa: CSVGLAGVLYNEQFF; CDR3nt: TGCAGCGTGGGACTAGCGGGGGTCCTTTACAATGAGCAGTTCTTC
v_gene: TRBV7-8; len: 14; abundance: -; d_gene: -; j_gene: TRBJ2-1; CDR3aa: CASSPTEVEDEQFF; CDR3nt: TGTGCCAGCAGCCCCACGGAAGTAGAAGATGAGCAGTTCTTC
v_gene: TRBV3-1/TRBV3-2; len: 11; abundance: -; d_gene: -; j_gene: TRBJ1-2; CDR3aa: CASSQGGPYTF; CDR3nt: TGTGCCAGCAGCCAAGGGGGCCCCTACACCTTC
v_gene: TRBV11-3; len: 16; abundance: -; d_gene: -; j_gene: TRBJ2-5; CDR3aa: CASSSVASLYQETQYF; CDR3nt: TGTGCCAGCAGCTCTGTCGCTAGCCTATACCAAGAGACCCAGTACTTC
v_gene: TRBV6-6; len: 15; abundance: once; d_gene: -; j_gene: TRBJ1-5; CDR3aa: CASSYLTDSNQPQHF; CDR3nt: TGTGCCAGCAGTTACCTGACGGATAGCAATCAGCCCCAGCATTTT
v_gene: TRBV11-3; len: 13; abundance: -; d_gene: -; j_gene: TRBJ1-3; CDR3aa: CASSLFPGNTIYF; CDR3nt: TGTGCCAGCAGCTTGTTTCCTGGAAACACCATATATTTT
v_gene: TRBV12-3/TRBV12-4; len: 13; abundance: -; d_gene: -; j_gene: TRBJ1-4; CDR3aa: CASGTGLDEKLFF; CDR3nt: TGTGCCAGCGGAACAGGGTTGGATGAAAAACTGTTTTTT
v_gene: TRBV11-3; len: 13; abundance: -; d_gene: -; j_gene: TRBJ2-5; CDR3aa: CASSFEPDAAQYF; CDR3nt: TGTGCCAGCAGCTTCGAGCCCGACGCAGCCCAGTACTTC
v_gene: TRBV12-5; len: 11; abundance: -; d_gene: -; j_gene: TRBJ1-1; CDR3aa: CASGGLTEAFF; CDR3nt: TGTGCTAGTGGTGGGTTGACTGAAGCTTTCTTT
v_gene: TRBV7-6; len: 15; abundance: -; d_gene: TRBD1; j_gene: TRBJ1-5; CDR3aa: CASSIGTGGYQPQHF; CDR3nt: TGTGCCAGCAGCATCGGGACAGGGGGGTATCAGCCCCAGCATTTT
v_gene: TRBV6-5; len: 15; abundance: -; d_gene: -; j_gene: TRBJ1-2; CDR3aa: CASSREKQTGYGYTF; CDR3nt: TGTGCCAGCAGCCGCGAGAAACAGACAGGCTATGGCTACACCTTC
v_gene: TRBV27; len: 16; abundance: -; d_gene: TRBD2; j_gene: TRBJ2-5; CDR3aa: CASRYSGLAGAKVQYF; CDR3nt: TGTGCCAGCAGATACTCGGGACTAGCGGGGGCCAAGGTCCAGTACTTC
v_gene: TRBV5-6; len: 13; abundance: -; d_gene: -; j_gene: TRBJ1-2; CDR3aa: CASSLPGGYGYTF; CDR3nt: TGTGCCAGCAGCTTGCCGGGGGGTTATGGCTACACCTTC
v_gene: TRBV6-1; len: 19; abundance: once; d_gene: -; j_gene: TRBJ1-6; CDR3aa: CASSEVGPGRSSYNSPLHF; CDR3nt: TGTGCCAGCAGTGAAGTCGGGCCAGGGAGGAGCTCCTATAATTCACCCCTCCACTTT
v_gene: TRBV19; len: 15; abundance: -; d_gene: TRBD1; j_gene: TRBJ2-2; CDR3aa: CASTSQGAATGELFF; CDR3nt: TGTGCCAGTACCTCACAGGGGGCTGCCACCGGGGAGCTGTTTTTT
v_gene: TRBV7-2; len: 18; abundance: -; d_gene: TRBD2; j_gene: TRBJ2-3; CDR3aa: CASSPLRLAGGRLDTQYF; CDR3nt: TGTGCCAGCAGTCCCCTACGACTAGCGGGGGGTAGGTTAGATACGCAGTATTTT
v_gene: TRBV18; len: 15; abundance: -; d_gene: -; j_gene: TRBJ1-5; CDR3aa: CASSPKGDPNQPQHF; CDR3nt: TGTGCCAGCTCACCAAAGGGGGATCCCAATCAGCCCCAGCATTTT
v_gene: TRBV4-1; len: 16; abundance: -; d_gene: -; j_gene: TRBJ1-4; CDR3aa: CASSQNNRATNEKLFF; CDR3nt: TGCGCCAGCAGCCAAAATAACAGGGCAACTAATGAAAAACTGTTTTTT
v_gene: TRBV11-1; len: 13; abundance: once; d_gene: -; j_gene: TRBJ2-1; CDR3aa: CASSSRLPNEQFF; CDR3nt: TGTGCCAGCAGCTCCCGCCTACCCAATGAGCAGTTCTTC
v_gene: TRBV4-1; len: 13; abundance: -; d_gene: -; j_gene: TRBJ2-1; CDR3aa: CASSLGFYNEQFF; CDR3nt: TGCGCCAGCAGCCTGGGGTTCTACAATGAGCAGTTCTTC
v_gene: TRBV20-1; len: 11; abundance: -; d_gene: -; j_gene: TRBJ1-5; CDR3aa: CSARVIQPQHF; CDR3nt: TGCAGTGCTAGAGTCATTCAGCCCCAGCATTTT
v_gene: TRBV5-1; len: 14; abundance: once; d_gene: TRBD1; j_gene: TRBJ2-2; CDR3aa: CASRGQGNTGELFF; CDR3nt: TGCGCCAGCAGGGGACAGGGGAACACCGGGGAGCTGTTTTTT
v_gene: TRBV2; len: 13; abundance: -; d_gene: -; j_gene: TRBJ1-2; CDR3aa: CASMLQGRIGYTF; CDR3nt: TGTGCCAGCATGTTACAGGGTAGAATCGGCTACACCTTC
v_gene: TRBV2; len: 15; abundance: -; d_gene: TRBD1; j_gene: TRBJ1-6; CDR3aa: CASRGPGQGDSPLHF; CDR3nt: TGTGCCAGCAGGGGGCCGGGACAGGGTGATTCACCCCTCCACTTT
v_gene: TRBV11-2; len: 14; abundance: -; d_gene: -; j_gene: TRBJ2-2; CDR3aa: CASRTRGNTGELFF; CDR3nt: TGTGCCAGCAGGACCCGGGGGAACACCGGGGAGCTGTTTTTT
v_gene: TRBV5-1; len: 15; abundance: -; d_gene: -; j_gene: TRBJ1-6; CDR3aa: CASRLEATVNSPLHF; CDR3nt: TGCGCCAGCAGGTTGGAGGCGACAGTAAATTCACCCCTCCACTTT
v_gene: TRBV5-1; len: 14; abundance: -; d_gene: -; j_gene: TRBJ1-2; CDR3aa: CASSLDSHNYGYTF; CDR3nt: TGCGCCAGCAGTTTAGACAGCCACAACTATGGCTACACCTTC
v_gene: TRBV10-3; len: 14; abundance: few; d_gene: -; j_gene: TRBJ1-1; CDR3aa: CAISDLGVNTEAFF; CDR3nt: TGTGCCATCAGTGACTTGGGGGTGAACACTGAAGCTTTCTTT
v_gene: TRBV6-5; len: 13; abundance: -; d_gene: TRBD1; j_gene: TRBJ1-1; CDR3aa: CASRRQGGTEAFF; CDR3nt: TGTGCCAGCAGGAGGCAGGGGGGGACTGAAGCTTTCTTT
v_gene: TRBV27; len: 16; abundance: -; d_gene: -; j_gene: TRBJ2-2; CDR3aa: CASSLRGTTNTGELFF; CDR3nt: TGTGCCAGCAGTTTAAGGGGGACTACGAACACCGGGGAGCTGTTTTTT
v_gene: TRBV29-1; len: 13; abundance: -; d_gene: -; j_gene: TRBJ1-2; CDR3aa: CSVNRVRGYGYTF; CDR3nt: TGCAGCGTGAACAGGGTTCGGGGCTATGGCTACACCTTC
v_gene: TRBV19; len: 16; abundance: -; d_gene: TRBD2; j_gene: TRBJ2-3; CDR3aa: CASSMLAGGTTDTQYF; CDR3nt: TGTGCCAGTAGTATGCTAGCGGGAGGGACCACAGATACGCAGTATTTT
v_gene: TRBV7-8; len: 14; abundance: -; d_gene: -; j_gene: TRBJ1-2; CDR3aa: CASSLRSTANGYTF; CDR3nt: TGTGCCAGCAGCCTAAGATCGACAGCAAATGGCTACACCTTC
v_gene: TRBV6-5; len: 12; abundance: -; d_gene: -; j_gene: TRBJ1-1; CDR3aa: CASSYPREAAFF; CDR3nt: TGTGCCAGCAGTTACCCCCGGGAGGCAGCTTTCTTT
v_gene: TRBV25-1; len: 14; abundance: -; d_gene: TRBD1; j_gene: TRBJ2-5; CDR3aa: CASSPPTGKETQYF; CDR3nt: TGTGCCAGCAGTCCCCCGACAGGGAAAGAGACCCAGTACTTC
v_gene: TRBV19; len: 15; abundance: -; d_gene: -; j_gene: TRBJ1-5; CDR3aa: CASSIGGGSNQPQHF; CDR3nt: TGTGCCAGTAGTATTGGAGGCGGGAGCAATCAGCCCCAGCATTTT